This T cell receptor beta chain was sequenced during a study of tumor-infiltrating lymphocytes in primary liver carcinoma. Blood RNA came from unsorted whole blood; germline DNA was also extracted. The authors made TCR beta cDNA from roughly 480 ng total RNA with a constant-region primer. A slightly modified ARM-PCR protocol with three nested multiplex PCR rounds produced these TCR beta libraries. Two initial PCR rounds of roughly 10 cycles each paired TRBV1-TRBV30 forward primers with a C-beta reverse primer. TCRdb called the multiplex PCR reads again in MiXCR, with one record for every CDR3 protein. The sample includes approximately 310,000 distinct CDR3 sequences, approximately 65% of them seen just once. This CDR3 is built from 15 residues. The germline gives CDR1 LGHNA, CDR2 YSLEER. The junction had 3 bases not matched to a gene; V was cut back by 5 bases and J by 2 bases. This clonotype was counted ten times or more.

This TCR derives from a man in his forties with primary liver carcinoma and hepatitis B virus infection. The genes are TRBV4-3 and TRBJ2-3, with 11 bases identical to TRBD1. Sequencing was done on a sample of peripheral blood. CDR3 nucleotide sequence: TGCGCCAGCAGCACGGGACAGGGGGACACAGATACGCAGTATTTT. As protein: CASSTGQGDTDTQYF.